Listed below are T cell receptor beta chains from one sample, sequenced in a study of PD-L1 blockade in urothelial cancer. Clones were read by immunoSEQ multiplex PCR, and TCRdb kept only the in-frame ones, dropping some. This sample carries about 82,000 clones, approximately 86% of them seen once, and the ten largest clones take roughly 6.1%. Sequenced material: PBMCs, taken around atezolizumab (anti-PD-L1) treatment. The receptors derive from a woman aged 70 to 79 with urothelial cancer. The CDR3 runs from the conserved cysteine through the conserved F or W. Each record gives: clone size, J gene, V gene, D gene, CDR3 DNA, CDR3 protein. A D gene is named only where the DNA matches it firmly. Clone size is not always given. Where it is, it says once, few, many or a class for expanded clones.

>NA|TRBJ1-5|TRBV29-1|NA
TGCAGCGTTGGAGGGGGTGGGAATCAGCCCCAGCATTTT
CSVGGGGNQPQHF
>NA|TRBJ2-7|TRBV11-2|TRBD2
TGTGCCAGCAGCTTAGCCCGGGGACTAGCGGGAGCCGAGCAGTACTTC
CASSLARGLAGAEQYF
>few|TRBJ1-5|TRBV9|NA
TGTGCCAGCAGCCCAGCGGACTCTCCGGCCCAGCCCCAGCATTTT
CASSPADSPAQPQHF
>NA|TRBJ2-7|TRBV11-2|TRBD2
TGTGCCAGCAGCTCACTAGCGGGGGGATACTACGAGCAGTACTTC
CASSSLAGGYYEQYF
>NA|TRBJ2-1|TRBV10-2|NA
TGCGCCAGCGGCAGAACTAGCCTGGAGCAGTTCTTC
CASGRTSLEQFF
>NA|TRBJ2-3|TRBV7-9|NA
TGTGCCAGCAGCCCCAGGCCCATAGGGGCCCAGAGCACAGATACGCAGTATTTT
CASSPRPIGAQSTDTQYF
>NA|TRBJ2-7|TRBV6-5|TRBD2
TGTGCCAGCACGACAGGCGGGGGGATCGGCTACGAGCAGTACTTC
CASTTGGGIGYEQYF
>NA|TRBJ2-4|TRBV7-2|NA
TGTGCCAGCAGCTCCGACCAAGGAGTCAAAAACATTCAGTACTTC
CASSSDQGVKNIQYF
>once|TRBJ1-1|TRBV18|NA
TGTGCCAGCTCCCCAGACACCGAGAACACTGAAGCTTTCTTT
CASSPDTENTEAFF
>NA|TRBJ2-1|TRBV5-1|TRBD2
TGCGCCAGCAGCCCAACGGGGGGGCAGTACGAGCAGTTCTTC
CASSPTGGQYEQFF
>NA|TRBJ2-2|TRBV5-4|NA
TGTGCCAGCAGCTTGGCTAACACCGGGGAGCTGTTTTTT
CASSLANTGELFF
>NA|TRBJ1-5|TRBV4-3|NA
TGCGCCAGCAGCCAAGATAGGAGCAGCGATAGCAATCAGCCCCAGCATTTT
CASSQDRSSDSNQPQHF
>NA|TRBJ2-1|TRBV7-8|TRBD2
TGTGCCAGCAGCGGCGGGACTAGCGGGAGGGCGGGCAATGAGCAGTTCTTC
CASSGGTSGRAGNEQFF
>NA|TRBJ1-3|TRBV5-1|TRBD1
TGCGCCAGCAGAGCCTCAAGAGGGACAGCCTCTGGAAACACCATATATTTT
CASRASRGTASGNTIYF
>NA|TRBJ1-2|TRBV5-3|NA
TGTGCCAGAAGAAGACCGGGCAGGGATGGGTCTGGTTATGGCTACACCTTC
CARRRPGRDGSGYGYTF
>NA|TRBJ1-6|TRBV11-2|NA
TGTGCCAGCAGCTCCCCGGGACATAGTTCACCCCTCCACTTT
CASSSPGHSSPLHF
>NA|TRBJ2-1|TRBV9|TRBD2
TGTGCCAGCAGCGTTGCGACTAGCACCTACAATGAGCAGTTCTTC
CASSVATSTYNEQFF
>NA|TRBJ2-7|TRBV29-1|NA
TGCAGCGTTCAGACCCAGGGACTCGACGAGCAGTACTTC
CSVQTQGLDEQYF
>NA|TRBJ1-3|TRBV9|NA
TGTGCCAGCAGTCCGTCTGGAAACACCATATATTTT
CASSPSGNTIYF
>NA|TRBJ2-1|TRBV11-2|TRBD2
TGTGCCAGCAGCATACTAGCGGGGAGCCTTTACAATGAGCAGTTCTTC
CASSILAGSLYNEQFF
>NA|TRBJ2-2|TRBV6-4|NA
TGTGCCAGGGGGCCTGGACAACCGAACACCGGGGAGCTGTTTTTT
CARGPGQPNTGELFF
>once|TRBJ2-2|TRBV9|TRBD1
TGTGCCAGCAGCCCCTCGACAGGGCCTACCGGGGAGCTGTTTTTT
CASSPSTGPTGELFF
>NA|TRBJ2-1|TRBV5-1|TRBD2
TGCGCCAACCGAGAAGGGACTAGCGGGAGTTGGGCCTACAATGAGCAGTTCTTC
CANREGTSGSWAYNEQFF
>NA|TRBJ2-7|TRBV6-5|TRBD1
TGTGCCAGCAGAAGACAGGGGCTTTTCTACGAGCAGTACTTC
CASRRQGLFYEQYF
>NA|TRBJ2-1|TRBV29-1|NA
TGCAGCGCCCTGGAGGCAGATGAGCAGTTCTTC
CSALEADEQFF
>NA|TRBJ2-7|TRBV30|TRBD1
TGTGCCTGGAGTCCGACAGGGGCCTACGAGCAGTACTTC
CAWSPTGAYEQYF
>NA|TRBJ2-7|TRBV15|TRBD1
TGTGCCACCAGCAGATTCGGGGGGACAGGGGGCATTTACGAGCAGTACTTC
CATSRFGGTGGIYEQYF
>NA|TRBJ2-3|TRBV5-1|TRBD2
TGCGCCAGCAGCCGGGGGGACTTGACAGATACGCAGTATTTT
CASSRGDLTDTQYF
>NA|TRBJ1-1|TRBV6-1|NA
TGTGCCAGCAGTGTGACATCGAACACTGAAGCTTTCTTT
CASSVTSNTEAFF
>NA|TRBJ2-7|TRBV2|NA
TGTGCCAGCAGGGGGGGATCCTACGAGCAGTACTTC
CASRGGSYEQYF
>NA|TRBJ2-1|TRBV5-1|TRBD2
TGCGCCAGCAGCTTGCGTCTAGCGGGAGCTGAGCAGTTCTTC
CASSLRLAGAEQFF
>once|TRBJ1-4|TRBV6-1|TRBD1
TGTGCCAGCAGTAGACGACAGGGGGGTGGTGAAAAACTGTTTTTT
CASSRRQGGGEKLFF
>NA|TRBJ2-5|TRBV5-1|NA
TGCGCCAGCAGGGCACAGGTGGCCAAGGAGACCCAGTACTTC
CASRAQVAKETQYF
>once|TRBJ2-1|TRBV6-5|TRBD1
TGTGCCAGCAGTTACTCGACCGGACAGGGTGGGAATGAGCAGTTCTTC
CASSYSTGQGGNEQFF
>NA|TRBJ1-2|TRBV5-5|NA
TGTGCCAGCAGCTTGGGTCAGGCGGGGGACTATGGCTACACCTTC
CASSLGQAGDYGYTF
>NA|TRBJ2-7|TRBV28|NA
TGTGCCAGCGTCGGGGGAAGGACTTCCTACGAGCAGTACTTC
CASVGGRTSYEQYF
>NA|TRBJ2-1|TRBV6-5|NA
TGTGCCAGCAGTTACTCTTTAAGAGCCTCCTACAATGAGCAGTTCTTC
CASSYSLRASYNEQFF
>NA|TRBJ1-2|TRBV6-1|NA
TGTGCCAGCAGTAACCCCCCCCGACAGGTATATGGCTACACCTTC
CASSNPPRQVYGYTF
>NA|TRBJ1-2|TRBV5-5|TRBD1
TGTGCCAGCAGCTTGGCAGGGGGCCGGGGCTACACCTTC
CASSLAGGRGYTF
>NA|TRBJ1-1|TRBV7-9|TRBD1
TGTGCCAGCAGCCCGGGACAGGAGATGAACACTGAAGCTTTCTTT
CASSPGQEMNTEAFF
>NA|TRBJ2-1|TRBV29-1|NA
TGCAGCGCCCAGACAGGCTACAATGAGCAGTTCTTC
CSAQTGYNEQFF
>NA|TRBJ2-2|TRBV2|NA
TGTGCCAGCAGTGAAGGCCAGGGAGGCACCGGGGAGCTGTTTTTT
CASSEGQGGTGELFF
>NA|TRBJ2-6|TRBV29-1|TRBD1
TGCAGCGTCTGGACAGGGGGCTTGGGGGCCAACGTCCTGACTTTC
CSVWTGGLGANVLTF